This T cell receptor beta chain was recorded in a study of spatial heterogeneity in lung cancer. General observations from the study: Tumor mutation counts were tracked by expanded intratumoral alpha and beta TCR counts.

The time point was: sample taken at primary tumor resection. One entry per CDR3 protein, called by TCRdb with MiXCR from the 5' RACE reads. The sample shows 10,000 to 15,000 distinct CDR3 sequences, 5.5% to 8.5% of them seen only once. The CDR3 totals 15 residues. J was trimmed by 12 bases and V by 2 bases; bases with no gene match: 16. In germline, CDR1 is LGHNA, CDR2 YSLEER. This clonotype came up many times. The target antigen is unknown. The chain carries TRBV4-3 and TRBJ2-7; 7 positions agree with TRBD2. Sequences were derived from lung tumor tissue, sampled at surgery. The source of this sequence is a female donor with early-stage non-small cell lung cancer. As DNA, the CDR3 is TGCGCCAGCAGCCAATCACAAAGCGGGACTACAGTTTTGTACTTC. This sequence encodes CASSQSQSGTTVLYF.